These 26 T cell receptor beta chains originate from one sample sequenced in a study of somatic mutations in cytotoxic T cells in rheumatoid arthritis. Sequencing was performed with immunoSEQ multiplex PCR; in TCRdb, only in-frame clones are kept and a portion is missing. The profile covers over 15,000 clones, with roughly 65% appearing a single time and 18% taken by the ten largest. The specimen was CD8+ T cells sorted from blood. The receptor source for this set is an adult with rheumatoid arthritis.

This rearrangement joins TRBV11-2 to TRBJ1-6, with 7 bases identical to TRBD1. This CDR3 contains 17 residues. Germline trimming cut 5 bases from V and 1 base from J; bases unmatched to any gene: 8. The V gene's germline CDR1 is SGHAT and CDR2 FQNNGV. The CDR3 protein is CASSTQQGKSYNSPLHF. Here the CDR3 DNA reads TGTGCCAGCAGCACACAACAGGGGAAATCCTATAATTCACCCCTCCACTTT. Full variable domain (rest looked up from reference TRBV11-2 and TRBJ1-6): EAGVAQSPRYKIIEKRQSVAFWCNPISGHATLYWYQQILGQGPKLLIQFQNNGVVDDSQLPKDRFSAERLKGVDSTLKIQPAKLEDSAVYLCASSTQQGKSYNSPLHFGNGTRLTVT.

The V gene is TRBV28, the J gene TRBJ1-4; D is uncertain. The CDR3 contains 14 residues. CDR1 and CDR2 (germline): MDHEN, SYDVKM. V lost 7 bases, J lost 5 bases, and 14 bases lay in between. CDR3 sequence reads: CASTPATGNEKLFF. The DNA of the CDR3 is TGTGCCAGCACCCCCGCCACGGGGAATGAAAAACTGTTTTTT.

The chain combines TRBV27 with TRBJ2-7, with 7 bases lining up with TRBD1. The CDR3 has 14 residues. Losses at the gene ends were 5 bases for V and 6 bases for J; bases not matched to a gene: 10. CDR1 is MNHEY, CDR2 SMNVEV, per germline (reference sequence). The CDR3 DNA follows: TGTGCCAGCAGTCTCCGGGACAGACTTGGCGAGCAGTACTTC. Translated, it gives CASSLRDRLGEQYF.

This chain connects TRBV6-1 to TRBJ1-5; possibly TRBD1 for D (5 bases). Trimming pared 4 bases from V and 2 bases from J, leaving 12 bases between. Germline V gives CDR1 MNHNS, CDR2 SASEGT. This CDR3 spans 15 amino acids. CDR3 nucleotide sequence: TGTGCCAGCAGTGCCGGTCGGGACGGCAATCAGCCCCAGCATTTT. Residues: CASSAGRDGNQPQHF.

This chain connects TRBV13 to TRBJ1-1, with D possibly matching TRBD1 (5 bases). Trimming pared 5 bases from V and 3 bases from J, leaving 13 bases between. CDR1 and CDR2 (germline): PRHDT, FYEKMQ (reference sequence). The CDR3 is made up of 14 amino acids. In DNA form, the CDR3 reads TGTGCCAGCAGCCCCAGCGGGGGAGACACTGAAGCTTTCTTT. It codes for CASSPSGGDTEAFF.

The V call is TRBV7-9, the J call TRBJ2-4, with D uncertain. The germline V gene has CDR1 SEHNR and CDR2 FQNEAQ (reference sequence). The CDR3 totals 14 residues. V was pared by 5 bases and J by 9 bases, with 17 bases between. CDR3: CASSPNTFKAIQYF. As DNA, the CDR3 is TGTGCCAGCAGCCCCAACACCTTCAAGGCCATTCAGTACTTC.

This rearrangement joins TRBV7-3 to TRBJ2-5; possibly TRBD2 for D (6 bases). CDR3 length equals 13 residues. The germline V gene has CDR1 SGHTA and CDR2 FQGTGA. Trimming stripped 3 bases from V and 5 bases from J, with 10 bases between. The CDR3: CASSFPGAETQYF. The CDR3 DNA is TGTGCCAGCAGCTTCCCGGGAGCCGAGACCCAGTACTTC.

This clone is labeled medium-sized. J is TRBJ1-3 and V is TRBV4-2; 7 nucleotides line up with TRBD1. The CDR3 loop spans 14 amino acids. Per germline, CDR1 LGHNA and CDR2 YNFKEQ. V lost 0 bases, J lost 8 bases, and 4 bases stayed unmatched. The CDR3 coding sequence is TGTGCCAGCAGCCAAGATTGGGACAGCGACACCATATATTTT. Residues: CASSQDWDSDTIYF.

The CDR3 sequence is CASSDSGAGARGDTQYF. The CDR3 DNA sequence: TGTGCCAGCAGCGACAGCGGAGCGGGGGCGCGGGGAGATACGCAGTATTTT. The rearrangement joins TRBV11-2 to TRBJ2-3; 8 nucleotides line up with TRBD2. This CDR3 region has 17 residues. The trim removed 5 bases at V and 5 bases at J, leaving 15 bases unmatched. Germline V gene data show CDR1 as SGHAT and CDR2 as FQNNGV.

The V and J genes are TRBV6-6 and TRBJ1-1, with D possibly TRBD1 on 6 matching bases. The germline gives CDR1 MNHNY, CDR2 SVGAGI (reference sequence). The CDR3 spans 15 residues. Deletions cut 2 bases from V and 2 bases from J, with 12 bases between. This chain's CDR3 is CASSYGGAHNTEAFF. The DNA of the CDR3 is TGTGCCAGCAGTTACGGGGGGGCGCACAACACTGAAGCTTTCTTT.

The rearrangement uses TRBV2 and TRBJ2-1, with D uncertain. V gave up 1 base and J gave up 4 bases, with 5 bases separating them. Germline V gene data show CDR1 as SNHLY and CDR2 as FYNNEI. This CDR3 contains 13 residues. The CDR3 loop reads CASSEEEYNEQFF. CDR3 coding DNA: TGTGCCAGCAGTGAAGAGGAGTACAATGAGCAGTTCTTC. Full variable domain (outside the CDR3, taken from reference TRBV2 and TRBJ2-1): EPEVTQTPSHQVTQMGQEVILRCVPISNHLYFYWYRQILGQKVEFLVSFYNNEISEKSEIFDDQFSVERPDGSNFTLKIRSTKLEDSAMYFCASSEEEYNEQFFGPGTRLTVL.

V is TRBV29-1 and J is TRBJ2-7; 9 bases agree with TRBD1. Germline assignment: CDR1 SQVTM and CDR2 ANQGSEA. V gave up 4 bases and J gave up 2 bases; unmatched junction bases: 3. The length of the CDR3 is 13 residues. Here the CDR3 reads CSVGGQGPYEQYF. The CDR3 nucleotides read TGCAGCGTTGGGGGACAGGGACCCTACGAGCAGTACTTC.

This clone was found a few times. The chain recombines TRBV4-2 with TRBJ1-1; 10 positions agree with TRBD1. J lost 4 bases, V lost 4 bases, and 3 bases had no gene match. This CDR3 contains 14 residues. CDR1 and CDR2 from the germline V gene are LGHNA and YNFKEQ. The CDR3 region is CASSPDRGITEAFF. Here the CDR3 DNA reads TGTGCCAGCAGCCCGGACAGGGGGATCACTGAAGCTTTCTTT.

This clone was seen a handful of times. Here the CDR3 reads CASSLGGEQYF. In DNA form, the CDR3 reads TGTGCCAGCAGTTTAGGGGGCGAGCAGTACTTC. The rearrangement links TRBV27 to TRBJ2-7, with D perhaps being TRBD1 or TRBD2 (5 bases each). The CDR3 has 11 amino acids. Looked up from germline, CDR1 is MNHEY and CDR2 is SMNVEV (reference sequence). Trimming removed 2 bases from V and 6 bases from J, with 5 bases in between.

The V gene is TRBV4-1, the J gene TRBJ2-7; D perhaps matches TRBD1 (5 bases). Germline lookup yields CDR1 MGHRA and CDR2 YSYEKL. This CDR3 contains 14 residues. V lost 0 bases and J 2 bases, leaving 8 bases between the germline ends. The CDR3 bases are TGCGCCAGCAGCCAAGAGACAGACACCTACGAGCAGTACTTC. Residues: CASSQETDTYEQYF.

V and J are TRBV4-1 and TRBJ2-7, with 7 bases matching TRBD1. This CDR3 has 14 residues. The V gene's germline CDR1 is MGHRA and CDR2 YSYEKL. Trimming cost V 1 base and J 1 base; bases outside gene matches: 1. The CDR3 DNA reads TGCGCCAGCAGCCAAGGACAGGGATCCTACGAGCAGTACTTC. Translation: CASSQGQGSYEQYF.

This clone was seen once. The chain has TRBV19 and TRBJ1-1; D call uncertain. The CDR3 length is 13 residues. Trimming cost V 7 bases and J 3 bases, with 12 bases left between them. CDR1 and CDR2 from the germline V gene are LNHDA and SQIVND (reference sequence). The CDR3 nucleotides are TGTGCCAGTAAAGGGATGGCGGACACTGAAGCTTTCTTT. Protein product: CASKGMADTEAFF.

The genes are TRBV5-1 and TRBJ2-7, with D possibly TRBD1 on 6 matching bases. Trimming took off 3 bases at V and 4 bases at J, with 11 bases between the two ends. The CDR3 contains 13 residues. Germline V gene sequence: CDR1 SGHRS, CDR2 YFSETQ. CDR3: CASSWSRGYEQYF. The CDR3 DNA reads as TGCGCCAGCAGCTGGAGCAGGGGATACGAGCAGTACTTC.

By sample share, this clone is medium-sized. The chain recombines TRBV6-1 with TRBJ2-3; 7 bases align to TRBD2. The trim removed 3 bases at V and 2 bases at J, leaving 8 bases unmatched. This CDR3 has 16 amino acids. Germline loops: CDR1 MNHNS, CDR2 SASEGT. The DNA for the CDR3 is TGTGCCAGCAGTGAGAAGGTGGGGGGGAACACAGATACGCAGTATTTT. This encodes CASSEKVGGNTDTQYF.

J is TRBJ1-4 and V is TRBV2; weak D call: TRBD1 (6 bases). Trimming took 7 bases from V and 3 from J, leaving 21 bases between them. The CDR3 length is 17 residues. CDR1 SNHLY and CDR2 FYNNEI come from the germline V gene. CDR3 DNA sequence: TGTGCCAGCATCCAACCCCCCGGGGGGCGAGCTAATGAAAAACTGTTTTTT. This translates into CASIQPPGGRANEKLFF.

The CDR3 DNA follows: TGTGCCAGCTCCGAGGCAGGGGTGAACACTGAAGCTTTCTTT. It yields the protein CASSEAGVNTEAFF. This chain joins TRBV18 and TRBJ1-1; the D gene is possibly TRBD1 (6 bases). Germline V gene data show CDR1 as KGHSH and CDR2 as LQKENI. The CDR3 totals 14 residues. V was trimmed by 6 bases and J by 0 bases, leaving 11 bases between them.

There are a few counts of this clone. The CDR3 nucleotides read TGTGCCTGGAGTGTAGGAGAAGCAGGGGGCTACACTGAAGCTTTCTTT. Protein sequence: CAWSVGEAGGYTEAFF. The J gene is TRBJ1-1, the V gene TRBV30, with TRBD1 identical over 8 bases. This CDR3 comprises 16 residues. Per germline, CDR1 GTSNPN and CDR2 SVGIG (reference sequence). V shed 0 bases and J 3 bases; nucleotides not matched to a gene: 9.

This clone is medium-sized in the sample. The V call is TRBV19, the J call TRBJ1-5; no clear D gene. This CDR3 has 16 residues. The V gene's germline CDR1 is LNHDA and CDR2 SQIVND (reference sequence). V gave up 3 bases and J gave up 0 bases, with 12 bases separating them. CDR3 sequence (DNA): TGTGCCAGTAGTATTTTTGGAGGGTCTAGCAATCAGCCCCAGCATTTT. Its protein is CASSIFGGSSNQPQHF.

This clone was counted between two and nine times. The gene calls are TRBV5-4 and TRBJ2-2; D remains ambiguous. The CDR3 consists of 12 residues. V lost 0 bases and J lost 6, with 3 bases in between. Germline V lookup: CDR1 SGHNT, CDR2 YYREEE (reference sequence). CDR3 nucleotide sequence: TGTGCCAGCAGCTTGGGGGCCGGGGAGCTGTTTTTT. Its translation: CASSLGAGELFF.

The rearrangement uses TRBV6-5 and TRBJ1-3; the D is unclear. The CDR3 has 12 amino acids. Germline values: CDR1 MNHEY, CDR2 SVGAGI. Trimming left V 3 bases short and J 4 bases short, with 4 bases between. Here the CDR3 reads CASSYDGNTIYF. In DNA form, the CDR3 reads TGTGCCAGCAGTTATGACGGAAACACCATATATTTT.

The chain carries TRBV6-6 and TRBJ1-5, with unresolved D. Germline-derived CDR1 and CDR2 are MNHNY and SVGAGI (reference sequence). With 2 bases removed from V and 5 bases from J, the gap between germline ends came to 7 bases. The CDR3 spans 13 residues. The CDR3 sequence: CASSYSSYQPQHF. CDR3 DNA: TGTGCCAGCAGTTACAGCAGTTATCAGCCCCAGCATTTT.